This entry lists 20 T cell receptor beta chains sequenced from one sample in a study of blood T cell repertoires in COVID-19. This table comes from immunoSEQ multiplex PCR, and its TCRdb copy is limited to in-frame clones, with some not included. Altogether about 300,000 clones are present, over 75% being singletons, with the ten largest covering 10%. Sequencing was performed on PBMCs or T cells enriched from blood (not recorded which). The source is a woman aged 18-30 years who had recovered from COVID-19.

In this sample, this clone turned up once. The chain has TRBV24-1 and TRBJ1-5; D remains unclear. V shed 6 bases and J shed 9 bases, with 11 bases lying between them. CDR1 KGHDR and CDR2 SFDVKD come from the germline V gene. The CDR3 covers 12 residues. CDR3 sequence (DNA): TGTGCCACCAGTCAGGAGGACCGGCCCCAGCATTTT. It yields the protein CATSQEDRPQHF.

The rearrangement links TRBV6-5 to TRBJ1-1, with 8 bases aligning to TRBD1. The CDR3 runs 13 residues. The germline CDR1 and CDR2 sequences are MNHEY and SVGAGI. Germline trimming cut 6 bases from V and 3 bases from J; bases unmatched to any gene: 3. This chain's CDR3 is CASRADRDTEAFF. The CDR3 DNA is TGTGCCAGCAGAGCGGACAGGGACACTGAAGCTTTCTTT.

The rearrangement links TRBV9 to TRBJ2-1; D might be TRBD2 (6 bases). Germline V CDR1 and CDR2: SGDLS, YYNGEE. This CDR3 is 14 amino acids long. Trimming left V 3 bases short and J 4 bases short, with 11 bases between. The CDR3, as DNA: TGTGCCAGCAGCGCCGCGGGACTTTACAATGAGCAGTTCTTC. Its protein product is CASSAAGLYNEQFF.

This sequence joins TRBV6-5 and TRBJ2-7; D is possibly TRBD1 (5 bases). This CDR3 is 13 amino acids long. V lost 7 bases to trimming and J lost 3 bases, with 13 bases between them. Germline V gives CDR1 MNHEY, CDR2 SVGAGI. CDR3 in DNA: TGTGCCAGCACGGCAGGGTACTACTACGAGCAGTACTTC. Its translation is CASTAGYYYEQYF.

Comments on this clone: In the same sample, other DNA sequences code for this CDR3. This chain connects TRBV5-1 to TRBJ2-5; D gene uncertain. V shed 0 bases and J shed 4 bases, with 7 bases lying between them. Looked up from germline, CDR1 is SGHRS and CDR2 is YFSETQ. The length of the CDR3 is 13 residues. The CDR3 DNA follows: TGCGCCAGCAGCTTGGTACCGGGAGAGACCCAGTACTTC. Translation gives CASSLVPGETQYF.

The chain employs TRBV12-5 and TRBJ1-1; the D gene is possibly TRBD1 (5 bases). The V end was cut by 1 base, the J end by 6 bases, with 9 bases between. The CDR3 is 13 residues long. Germline V gene data show CDR1 as LGHNT and CDR2 as FRNRAP. The CDR3 loop is CASGLGGAAEAFF. CDR3 DNA: TGTGCTAGTGGTTTGGGGGGCGCGGCTGAAGCTTTCTTT.

The chain has TRBV7-2 and TRBJ2-5; D may be TRBD1 (6 bases). Trimming pared 1 base from V and 1 base from J, leaving 10 bases between. Germline V gene data show CDR1 as SGHTA and CDR2 as FQGNSA. CDR3 length equals 15 residues. DNA of the CDR3: TGTGCCAGCAGCTTAGTGAACAGGGCCCAAGAGACCCAGTACTTC. Protein sequence: CASSLVNRAQETQYF. Complete variable domain (other parts from reference TRBV7-2 and TRBJ2-5): GAGVSQSPSNKVTEKGKDVELRCDPISGHTALYWYRQSLGQGLEFLIYFQGNSAPDKSGLPSDRFSAERTGGSVSTLTIQRTQQEDSAVYLCASSLVNRAQETQYFGPGTRLLVL.

The gene calls are TRBV5-1 and TRBJ2-7; 7 bases align to TRBD1. CDR3 length equals 16 residues. Trimming took 3 bases from V and 1 from J; bases not matched to a gene: 10. Germline loops: CDR1 SGHRS, CDR2 YFSETQ. For the CDR3, the DNA is TGCGCCAGCAGCTCCCGGACAGGCACACCTTCCTACGAGCAGTACTTC. It is translated as CASSSRTGTPSYEQYF.

J is TRBJ2-5 and V is TRBV3-1 (or the pseudogene TRBV3-2); D gene ambiguous. Deletions cut 4 bases from V and 7 bases from J, with 7 bases between. CDR1 is LGHDT and CDR2 is YNNKEL in the germline V gene (reference sequence). This CDR3 spans 11 amino acids. This CDR3 is CASSRSGTQYF. CDR3 coding DNA: TGTGCCAGCAGCCGTTCGGGGACCCAGTACTTC.

The chain couples TRBV4-1 to TRBJ2-2, with TRBD1 matching 7 bases. CDR1 and CDR2 from the germline V gene are MGHRA and YSYEKL. With V trimmed by 0 bases and J by 1 base, 8 bases remained unmatched. The CDR3 runs to 18 residues. The CDR3 region has the DNA TGCGCCAGCAGCCAAGATCCGAGACAGGGTTTGAACACCGGGGAGCTGTTTTTT. It yields the protein CASSQDPRQGLNTGELFF.

The chain carries TRBV7-9 and TRBJ2-1, with a tentative D call TRBD2 (5 bases). The ends were cut back, 3 bases at V and 10 bases at J, with 19 bases in the middle. The CDR3 consists of 15 residues. Germline V gives CDR1 SEHNR, CDR2 FQNEAQ (reference sequence). The CDR3 reads CASSLLLAPSFEQFF. In DNA, the CDR3 is TGTGCCAGCAGCTTGTTGCTAGCTCCGAGTTTCGAGCAGTTCTTC.

The chain carries TRBV18 and TRBJ1-1; TRBD1 aligns across 7 bases. J lost 7 bases, V lost 1 base, and 6 bases had no gene match. Germline CDR1 and CDR2: KGHSH and LQKENI. The CDR3 consists of 14 residues. The CDR3 sequence is CASSPRTGRGEAFF. The CDR3 bases are TGTGCCAGCTCACCACGGACAGGACGTGGTGAAGCTTTCTTT.

J is TRBJ1-1 and V is TRBV3-1 (or the pseudogene TRBV3-2); 7 nucleotides line up with TRBD1. The CDR3 spans 14 residues. Germline-derived CDR1 and CDR2 are LGHDT and YNNKEL (reference sequence). Trimming removed 4 bases from V and 0 bases from J; junction bases left unmatched: 2. The CDR3 DNA is TGTGCCAGCAGCCCCAGGGGGATGAACACTGAAGCTTTCTTT. Its protein is CASSPRGMNTEAFF.

The chain joins TRBV12-3 or TRBV12-4 to TRBJ1-1; D perhaps matches TRBD1 (5 bases). V shed 7 bases and J shed 4 bases, with 13 bases lying between them. The CDR3 sequence is 13 residues long. CDR3 region: CASTPRGTTEAFF. Here the CDR3 DNA reads TGTGCCAGCACCCCCCGGGGGACCACTGAAGCTTTCTTT.

This sequence joins TRBV2 and TRBJ1-1; 7 positions agree with TRBD1. Trimming took 8 bases from V and 2 from J; bases not matched to a gene: 5. Germline V gives CDR1 SNHLY, CDR2 FYNNEI. The length of the CDR3 is 13 residues. Here the CDR3 DNA reads TGTGCCAGCTCGGGACAGCCAAACACTGAAGCTTTCTTT. It codes for CASSGQPNTEAFF.

The V and J genes are TRBV28 and TRBJ2-3; the D is unclear. CDR3 length: 11 amino acids. Per germline, CDR1 MDHEN and CDR2 SYDVKM. Trimming stripped 5 bases from V and 4 bases from J, with 4 bases between. The CDR3, as DNA: TGTGCCAGCAGTCAGGCAGATACGCAGTATTTT. Translation gives CASSQADTQYF.

This chain connects TRBV7-9 to TRBJ2-1, with a possible D match to TRBD1 (7 bases). This CDR3 region has 16 residues. Germline-derived CDR1 and CDR2 are SEHNR and FQNEAQ (reference sequence). With 1 base removed from V and 7 bases from J, the gap between germline ends came to 17 bases. The CDR3 DNA sequence: TGTGCCAGCAGCTTAGAAGGGGGCTGGGGAGGTAATGAGCAGTTCTTC. It is translated as CASSLEGGWGGNEQFF.

The J gene is TRBJ2-1, the V gene TRBV2; TRBD2 is a possible D gene (5 bases). The germline gives CDR1 SNHLY, CDR2 FYNNEI. The V and J ends lost 7 bases and 8 bases respectively, with 15 bases between them. CDR3 length: 13 residues. The CDR3 DNA reads TGTGCCAGCAACCGGGGAGAGGCACATGAGCAGTTCTTC. It encodes CASNRGEAHEQFF.

This chain uses TRBV9 with TRBJ1-5, with 9 bases matching TRBD1. This CDR3 has 14 residues. Per the germline V gene, CDR1 is SGDLS and CDR2 is YYNGEE. Unmatched junction bases numbered 2, after V lost 0 bases and J lost 7 bases. The CDR3 DNA sequence: TGTGCCAGCAGCGTAGGACAGGGGGAGCAGCCCCAGCATTTT. Its translation: CASSVGQGEQPQHF.

This chain uses TRBV5-6 with TRBJ2-5; TRBD2 matches 13 bases. Trimming at V came to 1 base and at J to 4 bases, leaving 1 base not matched to a gene. CDR1 and CDR2 from the germline V gene are SGHDT and YYEEEE. This CDR3 is built from 15 residues. CDR3 in amino acids: CASSLTSGGGETQYF. The CDR3 bases are TGTGCCAGCAGCTTGACTAGCGGGGGGGGAGAGACCCAGTACTTC.